This note documents a single T cell receptor beta chain sequence. The V end lost 2 bases, the J end lost 0 bases, and 5 bases lay between the germline ends. This CDR3 has 15 residues. Germline assignment: CDR1 KGHSH and CDR2 LQKENI. This entry belongs to a study of CD8 T cells in Susac syndrome. Random hexamers were used to reverse transcribe roughly 0.45 to 1 ug of RNA. From the immunoSEQ multiplex PCR reads, TCRdb called clonotypes with MiXCR, one entry per CDR3 protein. Counted here are around 23,000 distinct CDR3 sequences, around 93% occurring once; the ten biggest clones make up 0.55% to 0.75%. The sequence came from a human donor with Susac syndrome. The sample consisted of CD8+ T cells from PBMCs. V is TRBV18 and J is TRBJ1-6; no clear D. DNA of the CDR3: TGTGCCAGCTCACCAGATTACTCCTATAATTCACCCCTCCACTTT. Translating it yields CASSPDYSYNSPLHF. Looking up the rest from reference TRBV18 and TRBJ1-6 gives the full variable domain: NAGVMQNPRHLVRRRGQEARLRCSPMKGHSHVYWYRQLPEEGLKFMVYLQKENIIDESGMPKERFSAEFPKEGPSILRIQQVVRGDSAAYFCASSPDYSYNSPLHFGNGTRLTVT.